These 26 T cell receptor beta chains came from one sample sequenced in a study of T cells in women clearing cervical HPV infection. The method was immunoSEQ multiplex PCR; TCRdb's version includes in-frame clones alone and lacks a portion of them. Recorded here are roughly 49,000 clones; the top ten clones represent about 0.94%. The specimen was blood buffy coat. The receptors originated from a woman between 18 and 75 years old with a cervical HPV16 infection that either progressed to CIN3+ or cleared (not recorded which).

On this clone itself: The read stops 3 residues short of the end of the CDR3; the missing end is completed from the germline J gene. J is TRBJ1-3 and V is TRBV20-1; 9 bases line up with TRBD1. Germline trimming cut 5 bases from V and 2 bases from J; bases unmatched to any gene: 7. The germline V gene encodes CDR1 DFQATT and CDR2 SNEGSKA (reference sequence). The CDR3 contains 15 residues. The CDR3 is CSALPGTGPGNTIYF. CDR3 DNA (partial): TGCAGTGCTTTACCCGGGACAGGGCCTGGAAACACC.

To note about this clone: The read stops 3 residues short of the end of the CDR3; the missing end is completed from the germline J gene. Other DNA sequences from this sample encode an identical CDR3 as well. This chain uses TRBV20-1 with TRBJ1-2; 7 bases are a match to TRBD1. CDR1 is DFQATT, CDR2 SNEGSKA, per germline (reference sequence). V trimming: 3 bases; J trimming: 4 bases; junction bases outside the gene matches: 2. The CDR3 runs to 12 residues. The CDR3 DNA, read in part, is TGCAGTGCTAGGACAGGGACCTATGGC. Amino acid sequence: CSARTGTYG. The whole CDR3 reads CSARTGTYGYTF.

Regarding this clone: Coverage ceases 3 residues before the CDR3 finishes, and the germline J gene fills in the end. The chain has TRBV6-2 or TRBV6-3 and TRBJ2-7; TRBD1 agrees at 7 bases. Germline V CDR1 and CDR2: MNHEY, SVGEGT. Trimming took 6 bases from V and 1 from J; bases not matched to a gene: 12. The CDR3 spans 16 residues. Partial CDR3 DNA: TGTGCCAGCAGACAAGACCGCCTGGACAGGTCCTACGAG. Encoded protein: CASRQDRLDRSYE. The CDR3 reads in full as CASRQDRLDRSYEQYF.

About this clone itself: The read comes to an end 3 residues before the CDR3 does, leaving the germline J gene to fill in the end. V and J are TRBV19 and TRBJ1-2, with D possibly matching TRBD1 (6 bases). Germline V lookup: CDR1 LNHDA, CDR2 SQIVND (reference sequence). The CDR3 contains 14 residues. Incomplete CDR3 DNA: TGTGCCAGTAGACTAGCGGGGGACACAGATACC. Its translation: CASRLAGDTDT. The full CDR3 protein is CASRLAGDTDTYTF. Full variable domain (outside the CDR3, taken from reference TRBV19 and TRBJ1-2): DGGITQSPKYLFRKEGQNVTLSCEQNLNHDAMYWYRQDPGQGLRLIYYSQIVNDFQKGDIAEGYSVSREKKESFPLTVTSAQKNPTAFYLCASRLAGDTDTYTFGSGTRLTVV.

Details on this clone: The read terminates 3 residues before the CDR3 end, so the remaining end is supplied by the germline J gene. This rearrangement joins TRBV20-1 to TRBJ2-3, with 9 nucleotides matching TRBD1. Germline V gene lookup returns CDR1 DFQATT and CDR2 SNEGSKA (reference sequence). The CDR3 spans 14 residues. The ends lost 3 bases at V and 0 bases at J; junction bases unmatched: 1. Incomplete CDR3 DNA: TGCAGTGCTAGCGGACAGGGGAGCACAGATACG. Residues: CSASGQGSTDT. The whole CDR3 protein is CSASGQGSTDTQYF.

As concerns this clone: The read halts 3 residues ahead of the CDR3 end, with the missing end drawn from the germline J gene. The genes are TRBV5-1 and TRBJ2-5; the match to TRBD2 covers 10 bases. The CDR3 runs 16 residues. In germline, CDR1 is SGHRS, CDR2 YFSETQ. V shed 0 bases, J shed 2 bases, and the junction held 4 bases outside the gene matches. The CDR3: CASSLGSSGGQETQYF. The CDR3 DNA, read in part, is TGCGCCAGCAGCTTGGGGTCTAGCGGGGGACAAGAGACC.

Notes on this clone: Read sequence stops 3 residues before the CDR3 end, and the germline J gene provides the missing end. The chain employs TRBV7-6 and TRBJ2-1; TRBD1 matches 9 bases. Unmatched junction bases numbered 3, after V lost 1 base and J lost 2 bases. This CDR3 contains 16 residues. CDR1 is SGHVS, CDR2 FNYEAQ, per germline. The sequenced CDR3 bases are TGTGCCAGCAGCTTAGAGGGACAGGGAACCTACAATGAG. Its protein product is CASSLEGQGTYNE. The CDR3 in its entirety is CASSLEGQGTYNEQFF.

Regarding this clone: The CDR3 end is not reached by the read, which stops 3 residues before it; the germline J gene fills it in. The V gene is TRBV5-1, the J gene TRBJ1-2; 8 bases agree with TRBD1. The CDR3 length is 14 residues. Germline assignment: CDR1 SGHRS and CDR2 YFSETQ. The part of the CDR3 DNA that was read is TGCGCCAGCAGCCCGGGACAGGCCGAGGGGGGC. Translated: CASSPGQAEGG. The whole CDR3 is CASSPGQAEGGYTF.

CDR3 residues: CASSGRTANTEAFF. CDR3 bases read: TGTGCCAGCAGCGGCCGGACAGCCAACACTGAA. The chain links TRBV16 to TRBJ1-1, with D possibly TRBD1 on 6 matching bases. The CDR3 extends 3 residues past the end of the read, so its final part is completed from the germline J gene. CDR1 is KGHSY, CDR2 FQNENV, per germline. Between the trimmed V and J ends, which lost 5 bases and 2 bases, there was a span of 12 bases. The CDR3 runs 14 residues.

With regard to this clone: The CDR3 extends 3 residues past the end of the read, so its final part is completed from the germline J gene. The V and J genes are TRBV10-2 and TRBJ1-3, with D uncertain. Trimming took 3 bases from V and 4 from J, leaving 10 bases between them. The germline gives CDR1 WSHSY, CDR2 SAAADI. The CDR3 extends over 14 amino acids. CDR3 amino acids: CASSEGPSGNTIYF. The CDR3 bases that were read are TGCGCCAGCAGTGAAGGCCCCTCGGGAAACACC.

As for this clone: The read terminates 3 residues before the CDR3 end, so the remaining end is supplied by the germline J gene. This chain connects TRBV6-1 to TRBJ2-2; D may be TRBD2 (5 bases). The CDR3 covers 14 residues. CDR1 and CDR2 (germline): MNHNS, SASEGT. CDR3 residues: CASSDEGKSEKLFF. CDR3 bases read: TGTGCCAGCAGTGATGAGGGCAAGAGTGAAAAG.

Note on this clone: Sequencing ends 3 residues short of the CDR3 end; the germline J gene provides the rest. The chain uses TRBV19 and TRBJ2-2; 8 bases map to TRBD1. CDR1 and CDR2 from the germline V gene are LNHDA and SQIVND (reference sequence). This CDR3 has 13 residues. Incomplete CDR3 DNA: TGTGCCAGTAGGATTACAGGGGGAACCAAG. Translated, it gives CASRITGGTK. Given in full, the CDR3 is CASRITGGTKLFF.

On this clone itself: The junction departs from the called germline gene at one end, perhaps through a read error. The read stops 3 residues short of the end of the CDR3; the missing end is completed from the germline J gene. Different DNA sequences within this sample yield the same CDR3. The chain has TRBV13 and TRBJ1-3; D may be TRBD1 (6 bases). The germline gives CDR1 PRHDT, CDR2 FYEKMQ (reference sequence). The CDR3 contains 15 residues. CDR3 amino acids: CASSLGQDSGNTIYF. The CDR3 bases that were read are TGTGCCAGCAGCTTGGGACAAGACTCTGGAAACACA.

As for this clone: The sequence runs out 3 residues before the end of the CDR3; the remainder is reconstructed from the germline J gene. This sequence joins TRBV11-2 and TRBJ2-3; weak D call: TRBD2 (5 bases). CDR3 length: 13 residues. Germline CDR1 and CDR2: SGHAT and FQNNGV. The V and J ends lost 5 bases and 2 bases respectively, with 8 bases between them. The CDR3 loop reads CASSPRVTDTQYF. The part of the CDR3 DNA that was read is TGTGCCAGCAGCCCGCGGGTCACAGATACG.

Comments on this clone: The read terminates 3 residues before the CDR3 end, so the remaining end is supplied by the germline J gene. This chain uses TRBV7-3 with TRBJ1-4, with D possibly matching TRBD1 (6 bases). The germline gives CDR1 SGHTA, CDR2 FQGTGA. There are 19 residues in the CDR3. The CDR3 protein is CASSLTLPEGVSYNSPLFF. The covered CDR3 bases are TGTGCCAGCAGCTTAACTCTCCCTGAGGGGGTATCCTATAATTCACCA.

Worth noting for this clone: At one boundary the junction diverges from the germline segment, which might be a read error. The CDR3 is cut off 3 residues early in the read; its end comes from the germline J gene. This chain connects TRBV7-9 to TRBJ2-3; 7 nucleotides match TRBD1. This CDR3 has 14 residues. Germline CDR1 SEHNR, CDR2 FQNEAQ (reference sequence). The part of the CDR3 DNA that was read is TGTGCCAGCAGCTCTACAGGGGTTACAGAGACG. This codes for CASSSTGVTET. Given in full, the CDR3 is CASSSTGVTETQYF.

With regard to this clone: The CDR3 end lies 3 residues beyond the end of the read and is filled in from the germline J gene. This chain uses TRBV30 with TRBJ2-1; 12 bases line up with TRBD1. The V gene's germline CDR1 is GTSNPN and CDR2 SVGIG (reference sequence). V dropped 1 base and J dropped 5; count of bases not matched to a gene: 12. The CDR3 contains 18 residues. This chain's CDR3 is CAWSAHSPGTGGHNEQFF. The DNA read from the CDR3 is TGTGCCTGGAGTGCCCATTCGCCCGGGACAGGGGGCCACAATGAG.

A word on this clone: With the read ending 3 residues before the CDR3 end, the germline J gene is used to fill in that end. The genes are TRBV12-3 or TRBV12-4 and TRBJ2-3; the D gene could be TRBD1 or TRBD2 (5 bases each). Trimming took 6 bases from V and 6 from J, leaving 10 bases between them. The CDR3 consists of 12 residues. Partial CDR3 DNA: TGTGCCAGCAGACTCGAGGGGGATACG. Translated: CASRLEGDT. The whole CDR3 protein reads CASRLEGDTQYF.

Concerning this clone itself: The read terminates 3 residues ahead of where the CDR3 ends, so the germline J gene completes it. The chain joins TRBV24-1 to TRBJ2-7; perhaps TRBD1 as D (6 bases). The CDR3 consists of 15 residues. Germline CDR1 reads KGHDR; CDR2 reads SFDVKD. V dropped 4 bases and J dropped 5 bases, with 17 bases sitting between them. The CDR3 region is CATSDDLRQVDEQYF. The sequenced part of the CDR3 DNA is TGTGCCACCAGTGACGACCTAAGACAGGTGGACGAG.

A remark on this clone: The read stops 3 residues short of the end of the CDR3; the missing end is completed from the germline J gene. The V gene is TRBV7-9, the J gene TRBJ2-7; 9 bases match TRBD1. The CDR3 runs 15 residues. Germline lookup yields CDR1 SEHNR and CDR2 FQNEAQ (reference sequence). V was pared by 3 bases and J by 3 bases, with 6 bases of the junction left unmatched. CDR3 protein: CASSFFLDRGYEQYF. CDR3 DNA (partial): TGTGCCAGCAGCTTTTTTCTGGACAGGGGCTACGAG.

A note on this clone: The read gets to within 3 residues of the CDR3 end, and the germline J gene fills in the rest. The chain uses TRBV15 and TRBJ2-3; 12 bases are a match to TRBD2. After removal of 6 bases from V and 6 bases from J, the junction contained 7 bases not matched to a gene. In germline, CDR1 is LNHNV, CDR2 YYDKDF (reference sequence). This CDR3 is 15 amino acids long. The CDR3 region is CATRLAGGGKDTQYF. CDR3 DNA (partial): TGTGCCACCAGACTAGCGGGGGGTGGGAAGGATACG. The full variable domain, with the rest looked up from reference TRBV15 and TRBJ2-3, is DAMVIQNPRYQVTQFGKPVTLSCSQTLNHNVMYWYQQKSSQAPKLLFHYYDKDFNNEADTPDNFQSRRPNTSFCFLDIRSPGLGDTAMYLCATRLAGGGKDTQYFGPGTRLTVL.

Details on this clone: The observed sequence ends 3 residues before the CDR3 terminus, with the missing tail filled in from the germline J gene. The rearrangement joins TRBV19 to TRBJ1-2; possible D gene TRBD1, 5 bases. The CDR3 loop spans 14 amino acids. Germline V CDR1 and CDR2: LNHDA, SQIVND (reference sequence). The CDR3 loop reads CASSIGLGAYDYTF. Incomplete CDR3 DNA: TGTGCCAGTAGTATCGGTTTAGGGGCCTACGAC.

As to this clone: The sequenced fragment ends 3 residues before the CDR3 boundary, so the rest is inferred from the germline J gene. This chain joins TRBV19 and TRBJ1-2; 8 positions agree with TRBD1. The CDR3 is 13 amino acids. In germline, CDR1 is LNHDA, CDR2 SQIVND (reference sequence). CDR3 DNA (partial): TGTGCCAGTAGTGTCGACAGGGGTGGCGAC. Protein sequence: CASSVDRGGD. In full, the CDR3 is CASSVDRGGDYTF. The complete variable domain, with remaining parts taken from reference TRBV19 and TRBJ1-2, reads DGGITQSPKYLFRKEGQNVTLSCEQNLNHDAMYWYRQDPGQGLRLIYYSQIVNDFQKGDIAEGYSVSREKKESFPLTVTSAQKNPTAFYLCASSVDRGGDYTFGSGTRLTVV.

On this clone itself: The CDR3 is cut off 3 residues early in the read; its end comes from the germline J gene. This chain uses TRBV19 with TRBJ2-7; maybe TRBD2 (5 bases). CDR1 is LNHDA and CDR2 is SQIVND in the germline V gene (reference sequence). V was shortened by 1 base and J by 4 bases, with 11 bases between the two germline ends. The CDR3 is 14 residues long. CDR3 DNA, as far as it was read: TGTGCCAGTAGTATAGCGGTTGAGGGTTACGAG. As protein: CASSIAVEGYE. The full CDR3 sequence reads CASSIAVEGYEQYF.

Regarding this clone: Read sequence stops 3 residues before the CDR3 end, and the germline J gene provides the missing end. The chain combines TRBV7-8 with TRBJ2-4; TRBD2 might be the D (6 bases). CDR3 length equals 15 residues. Germline V CDR1 and CDR2: SGHVS, FQNEAQ. The DNA read from the CDR3 is TGTGCCAGCAGCCCCGGGGGAGGCAATCTATATGGT. Its translation: CASSPGGGNLYG. The entire CDR3 protein is CASSPGGGNLYGQYF.

Details on this clone: Coverage ceases 3 residues before the CDR3 finishes, and the germline J gene fills in the end. Other DNA sequences within the sample encode an identical CDR3. This chain links TRBV19 with TRBJ1-3; a weak D match, TRBD1 (5 bases). The germline V gene encodes CDR1 LNHDA and CDR2 SQIVND (reference sequence). This CDR3 is 16 amino acids long. Between the trimmed V and J ends, which lost 1 base and 2 bases, there was a span of 12 bases. CDR3 loop: CASSIAGNRPGNTIYF. The DNA read from the CDR3 is TGTGCCAGTAGTATAGCGGGAAACAGGCCTGGAAACACC. Using reference TRBV19 and TRBJ1-3 for the parts outside the CDR3, the full variable domain is DGGITQSPKYLFRKEGQNVTLSCEQNLNHDAMYWYRQDPGQGLRLIYYSQIVNDFQKGDIAEGYSVSREKKESFPLTVTSAQKNPTAFYLCASSIAGNRPGNTIYFGEGSWLTVV.